This T cell receptor (beta chain) stems from a study of shared clonotypes between healthy human individuals (dated by TCRdb to 2020 to 2022). With respect to the entire study: The cohort comprised two women and a few men aged 18 to 49 years. For each donor, CD4 naive and CD4 memory were each run on three plates, CD8 naive on two plates, and CD8 memory on one plate. To estimate repertoire size and how much clonotype sharing occurs between individuals, the study deeply sequenced the blood TCR repertoires of several healthy adults. Libraries were prepared and TCR repertoires were sequenced by different laboratories using diverse techniques, in order to increase sequencing depth and limit assay-specific biases. Each donor's leukapheresis produced roughly between about 0.8 and 8.9 billion PBMCs.

Broader findings and caveats from the paper: Pairwise subsampling indicated that sequencing depth was expected to affect the degree of clonotype sharing among donors. Naive subsets generally had larger estimated clonotype richness than memory subsets did. Incomplete sequencing was indicated by rarefaction of sorted-subset datasets, despite the large sequencing depth. Compared with non-shared clonotypes, the clonotypes found in all four sorted-subset donors had higher generation probabilities. The small number of donors limited the genetic and exposure-history diversity represented. Sampling was restricted to blood, and TCR repertoires in tissues likely differ from the TCR repertoires found in blood. Around 5.4% of naive CD4, 3.5% of naive CD8, about 2.1% of memory CD4, and over 0.35% of memory CD8 clonotypes were shared across several donors.

Concerning this clone: No antigen is known for it. Base qualities are missing; no much larger clone stands one base away.

Healthy HIV-negative adults with no recently reported acute infections or vaccinations were included as donors. Every donor was a Caucasian adult living in Nashville, Tennessee, USA. CD4+ T cells were enriched by magnetic negative selection; naive cells were then positively selected on CD45RA, and the negative fraction formed the memory subset. Blood was collected by leukapheresis, and PBMCs were isolated by Ficoll-Histopaque density gradient centrifugation and then cryopreserved in liquid nitrogen vapor phase. Purity and quantity of every magnetically sorted T cell population were checked by analytical flow cytometry. Genomic DNA was isolated from each sorted fraction and quantified by UV absorbance on a Nanodrop 2000c. From V the trimming removes 4 bases and from J it removes 2 bases, while the gene matches leave 4 bases of the junction unaccounted for. Its CDR3 holds 15 amino acids, cysteine through phenylalanine. Kept here is only the CDR3 DNA, which spans 45 bases and is read in frame from base 1. The CDR1 and CDR2 encoded by the germline V gene are SGHRS and YFSETQ.

Using the deep immunoSEQ assay, multiplex PCR amplified TCR CDR3 regions from genomic DNA. For each cell subset, the extracted genomic DNA was distributed evenly across all wells of several immunoSEQ 96-well plates, and each plate served as one replicate. For sorted subsets, approximately 200 ng of genomic DNA, equivalent to some 33,000 T cell genomes, went into each replicate PCR. Purified libraries were measured with a Qubit 3.0 fluorometer, size-checked on a Bioanalyzer 2100, and measured again with the KAPA Library Quantification kit. Each immunoSEQ 96-well plate was sequenced on its own single-read 150-cycle Illumina NextSeq 550 flow cell. Processing in the source paper ran as follows. Because only junctional sequences without quality scores were contained in the immunoSEQ output, filtering matching that applied to full-length reads could not be performed. To assign V/J genes and CDR3, sequences were annotated using PyIR, a Python wrapper for IgBLAST v1.9, with IMGT germline references. Reads with weak V/J assignments (E-value above 1e-6), missing CDR3, stop codons, out-of-frame junctions, or ambiguous translated residues were removed. A V3J clonotype was defined by an identical inferred V gene, J gene, and CDR3 amino acid sequence. Percentage overlap between repertoires was calculated by dividing the number of shared unique clonotypes by the size of the smaller repertoire. Repertoire richness was assessed with RTK rarefaction, the Chao1 estimator, and Recon v2.1 estimates of unobserved clonotypes. OLGA was used to compute generation probabilities for all TCRbeta clonotypes that the gDNA method yielded from a few donors. TCRdb mirrors the immuneACCESS table, restricted to in-frame sequences. Some clones are absent from its copies; in checked studies, under half trace to an unresolved V gene, and the reason for the others is unknown. The V and J calls and clone size come from that table; D and trimming were worked out from the DNA. Recorded for this sample are about 2.3 million clones; over 90% of them occurred a single time. The ten top clones hold 0.3% to 0.4% of the sample.

The specimen was naive CD4+ T cells from PBMCs. According to the study, the label for this sample's cell subset or site signals: CD45RA+ positively selected. This sequence was found in a man younger than 35 in good health. Some clones in this sample may be carry-over from other donors' samples. Rearrangement joined TRBV5-1 to TRBJ2-1, and 9 junctional nucleotides match TRBD2. The CDR3 region: CASSPIAGAYNEQFF. The bases read TGCGCCAGCAGCCCCATAGCGGGAGCCTACAATGAGCAGTTCTTC.